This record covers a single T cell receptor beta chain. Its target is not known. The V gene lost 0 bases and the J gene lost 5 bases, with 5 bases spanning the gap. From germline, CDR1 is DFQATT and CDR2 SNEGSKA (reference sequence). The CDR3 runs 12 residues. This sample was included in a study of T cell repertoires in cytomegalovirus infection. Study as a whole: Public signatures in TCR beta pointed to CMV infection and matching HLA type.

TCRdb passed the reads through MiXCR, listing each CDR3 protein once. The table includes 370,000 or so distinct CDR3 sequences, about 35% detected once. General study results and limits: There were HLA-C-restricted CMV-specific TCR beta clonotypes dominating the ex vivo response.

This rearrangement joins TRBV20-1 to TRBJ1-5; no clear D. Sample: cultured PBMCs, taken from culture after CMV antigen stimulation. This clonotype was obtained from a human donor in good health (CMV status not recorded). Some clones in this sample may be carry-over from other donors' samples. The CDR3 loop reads CSARDGHQPQHF. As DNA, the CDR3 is TGCAGTGCTAGAGACGGCCATCAGCCCCAGCATTTT.